What follows are 16 T cell receptor beta chains derived from one specimen sequenced in a study of T cell responses to AZD1222 COVID-19 vaccine. Repertoires were generated with immunoSEQ multiplex PCR, while TCRdb's copy carries only in-frame clones and drops some. The sample records more than 110,000 clones, around 93% being singletons. The sequenced sample was peripheral blood, obtained on day 0 of AZD1222 vaccination. All receptors come from an adult in good health.

DNA for the CDR3: TGTGCCAGCAGCTTAGGGGGAGCGGGCTACACCTTC. It yields the protein CASSLGGAGYTF. V is TRBV5-6 and J is TRBJ1-2; tentatively, D is TRBD1 (6 bases). Trimming took off 2 bases at V and 8 bases at J, with 10 bases between the two ends. The CDR3 extends over 12 amino acids. The V gene's germline CDR1 is SGHDT and CDR2 YYEEEE.

This clone has only one observation. The chain uses TRBV11-3 and TRBJ1-2; D perhaps matches TRBD1 (5 bases). The V end lost 5 bases, the J end lost 8 bases, and 12 bases lay between the germline ends. The CDR3 is 12 residues long. Germline CDR1 and CDR2: SGHNT and YENEEA. The CDR3 nucleotides are TGTGCCAGCAGCATCCGGGGGGACGGCTACACCTTC. As protein: CASSIRGDGYTF.

V gene TRBV13 combines with J gene TRBJ2-5, with a possible D match to TRBD2 (6 bases). Germline V gene data show CDR1 as PRHDT and CDR2 as FYEKMQ (reference sequence). V was trimmed by 3 bases and J by 2 bases, leaving 10 bases between them. This CDR3 contains 14 residues. CDR3 in DNA: TGTGCCAGCAGCTTTTGGGGGGAGCAAGAGACCCAGTACTTC. It yields the protein CASSFWGEQETQYF.

The CDR3, as DNA: TGTGCCAGCAGCTCCCTTGTGGGGGCTCGAGAAAAACTGTTTTTT. Translation gives CASSSLVGAREKLFF. The chain combines TRBV5-5 with TRBJ1-4, with D possibly being TRBD1 (6 bases). The CDR3 totals 15 residues. V was clipped by 3 bases and J by 8 bases, with 17 bases between them. The germline gives CDR1 SGHKS, CDR2 YYEKEE (reference sequence).

The DNA for the CDR3 is TGTGCCAGCAGGGCGGTGGCTGGCTACACCTTC. Protein: CASRAVAGYTF. The J gene is TRBJ1-2, the V gene TRBV28; no definite D call. The CDR3 is made up of 11 amino acids. Germline CDR1 reads MDHEN; CDR2 reads SYDVKM. V lost 6 bases and J 7 bases, leaving 9 bases between the germline ends.

DNA of the CDR3: TGCAGCGCCGGAGCCGGGGATAACTATGGCTACACCTTC. It translates to CSAGAGDNYGYTF. The chain carries TRBV29-1 and TRBJ1-2; D uncertain. The ends were cut back, 7 bases at V and 1 base at J, with 13 bases in the middle. The germline V gene has CDR1 SQVTM and CDR2 ANQGSEA. The CDR3 runs to 13 residues.

The V call is TRBV5-5, the J call TRBJ2-3, with D hard to call. Trimming took off 4 bases at V and 4 bases at J, with 16 bases between the two ends. The CDR3 is made up of 15 amino acids. CDR1 and CDR2 from the germline V gene are SGHKS and YYEKEE (reference sequence). CDR3 sequence (DNA): TGTGCCAGCAGCCTCTTGTGGGGTGGCGCAGATACGCAGTATTTT. Translation: CASSLLWGGADTQYF. The whole variable domain, filled in from reference TRBV5-5 and TRBJ2-3, reads DAGVTQSPTHLIKTRGQQVTLRCSPISGHKSVSWYQQVLGQGPQFIFQYYEKEERGRGNFPDRFSARQFPNYSSELNVNALLLGDSALYLCASSLLWGGADTQYFGPGTRLTVL.

This chain connects TRBV6-1 to TRBJ1-2; D unresolved. This CDR3 is built from 14 residues. Germline V gene data show CDR1 as MNHNS and CDR2 as SASEGT. V lost 2 bases and J 7 bases, leaving 14 bases between the germline ends. The CDR3 sequence is CASSEHSGKSGYTF. In DNA, the CDR3 is TGTGCCAGCAGTGAACATTCGGGAAAATCTGGCTACACCTTC.

This clone was counted a single time. The chain employs TRBV27 and TRBJ2-7; 11 nucleotides match TRBD2. The junction had 2 bases not matched to a gene; V was cut back by 7 bases and J by 6 bases. Germline V gene lookup returns CDR1 MNHEY and CDR2 SMNVEV (reference sequence). CDR3 length equals 12 residues. The CDR3 reads CASMLAGGEQYF. The CDR3 coding sequence is TGTGCCAGCATGCTAGCGGGAGGCGAGCAGTACTTC.

The gene calls are TRBV28 and TRBJ1-4; the D is unclear. Germline CDR1 reads MDHEN; CDR2 reads SYDVKM. The CDR3 extends over 14 amino acids. V gave up 10 bases and J gave up 0 bases, with 12 bases separating them. CDR3 DNA: TGTGCCACCGTACCTTATGCAACTAATGAAAAACTGTTTTTT. It encodes CATVPYATNEKLFF.

In DNA form, the CDR3 reads TGTGCCAGCACGGGACAGAGAAACACCATATATTTT. Translating it yields CASTGQRNTIYF. The rearrangement links TRBV28 to TRBJ1-3; 7 nucleotides agree with TRBD1. Losses at the gene ends were 7 bases for V and 5 bases for J; bases not matched to a gene: 2. Per germline, CDR1 MDHEN and CDR2 SYDVKM. This CDR3 has 12 amino acids.

V is TRBV30 and J is TRBJ2-1, with TRBD2 as a possible D gene (5 bases). Germline CDR1 is GTSNPN and CDR2 is SVGIG (reference sequence). Trimming stripped 3 bases from V and 0 bases from J, with 12 bases between. The CDR3 consists of 15 residues. CDR3 residues: CAWSPLGSSYNEQFF. As DNA, the CDR3 is TGTGCCTGGAGCCCCCTGGGGAGCTCCTACAATGAGCAGTTCTTC. Combining the CDR3 with reference TRBV30 and TRBJ2-1 gives the whole variable domain SQTIHQWPATLVQPVGSPLSLECTVEGTSNPNLYWYRQAAGRGLQLLFYSVGIGQISSEVPQNLSASRPQDRQFILSSKKLLLSDSGFYLCAWSPLGSSYNEQFFGPGTRLTVL.

The chain employs TRBV5-8 and TRBJ2-5; 7 nucleotides agree with TRBD2. In germline, CDR1 is SGHTS, CDR2 YDEGEE. V lost 4 bases to trimming and J lost 5 bases; unmatched junction nucleotides: 11. The CDR3 spans 15 residues. The CDR3 region has the DNA TGTGCCAGCAGCCCGGGGAGGGAGGGGCACGAGACCCAGTACTTC. Translation gives CASSPGREGHETQYF.

The chain combines TRBV7-9 with TRBJ1-1, with a weak D call TRBD1 (6 bases). The CDR3 loop spans 14 amino acids. Germline CDR1 SEHNR, CDR2 FQNEAQ (reference sequence). The V gene lost 5 bases and the J gene lost 3 bases, with 13 bases spanning the gap. Here the CDR3 reads CASSQRQDHTEAFF. The CDR3, as DNA: TGTGCCAGCAGCCAACGACAGGACCACACTGAAGCTTTCTTT.

The rearrangement links TRBV4-3 to TRBJ2-3, with 7 positions matching TRBD2. The germline CDR1 and CDR2 sequences are LGHNA and YSLEER. The CDR3 loop spans 16 amino acids. The trim removed 0 bases at V and 8 bases at J, leaving 11 bases unmatched. The DNA of the CDR3 is TGCGCCAGCAGCCAAGAGGGTCCCGGGGGGTTGTCTACGCAGTATTTT. It translates to CASSQEGPGGLSTQYF.

This clone was seen more than once but under ten times. CDR3 bases: TGTGCCAGCAGCTCGTCCGCGGGGAATTCACCCCTCCACTTT. Protein: CASSSSAGNSPLHF. The chain joins TRBV7-9 to TRBJ1-6; D gene unclear. The CDR3 runs 14 residues. The V gene lost 4 bases and the J gene lost 7 bases, with 11 bases spanning the gap. Germline-derived CDR1 and CDR2 are SEHNR and FQNEAQ (reference sequence).